Sequencing of this TCR beta chain was carried out in a study of cytomegalovirus exposure and HLA in healthy donors. Profiling relied on immunoSEQ multiplex PCR, and the TCRdb table lists in-frame clones only, not all of them. The repertoire has 250,000 to 300,000 clones, nearly 90% of them found once; the top ten carry approximately 0.34%. For this clone: Its antigen is unknown.

The V end was cut by 9 bases, the J end by 1 base, with 9 bases between. This CDR3 spans 13 amino acids. The V gene's germline CDR1 is SNHLY and CDR2 FYNNEI. General observations from the study: Reports credit the classifier with highly specific, highly sensitive diagnosis of cytomegalovirus status.

The V call is TRBV2, the J call TRBJ2-2; D may be TRBD1 (6 bases). Sequencing input: PBMCs. This TCR derives from a woman younger than 35 in good health and CMV-seronegative. CDR3 region: CARHRENTGELFF. The CDR3, as DNA: TGTGCCAGACACAGGGAGAACACCGGGGAGCTGTTTTTT.